Detailed here is one TCR beta chain. The sample comes from a study of T cell responses to AZD1222 COVID-19 vaccine. This CDR3 has 16 residues. The V gene's germline CDR1 is SGHTA and CDR2 FQGNSA. V was cut by 1 base and J by 0 bases, with 11 bases left in between. Data came from immunoSEQ multiplex PCR; TCRdb stores just in-frame clones and leaves some out. The repertoire includes about 130,000 clones, over 85% of them detected once, and under 2.5% sits in the top ten. The sequence derives from an adult in good health. Here the sequenced sample was peripheral blood, taken on day 0 of AZD1222 vaccination. The chain links TRBV7-2 to TRBJ2-3; D unclear. The CDR3 here is CASSLVARLSTDTQYF. Here the CDR3 DNA reads TGTGCCAGCAGCTTAGTCGCCAGATTGAGCACAGATACGCAGTATTTT.